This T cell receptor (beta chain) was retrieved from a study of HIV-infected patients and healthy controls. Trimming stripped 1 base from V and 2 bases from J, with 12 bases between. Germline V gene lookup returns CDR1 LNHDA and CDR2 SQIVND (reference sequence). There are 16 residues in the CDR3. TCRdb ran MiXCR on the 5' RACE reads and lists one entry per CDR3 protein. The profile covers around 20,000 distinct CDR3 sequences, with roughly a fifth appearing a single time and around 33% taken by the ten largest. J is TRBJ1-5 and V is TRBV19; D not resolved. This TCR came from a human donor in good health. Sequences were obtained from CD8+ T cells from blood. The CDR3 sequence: CASSIVGVRGNQPQHF. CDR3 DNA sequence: TGTGCCAGTAGTATAGTTGGGGTGCGGGGCAATCAGCCCCAGCATTTT.